This TCR beta chain was found in a study of blood T cell repertoires in COVID-19. Looking at the study overall: The analysed material was cDNA or gDNA that came from T cells, B-cell-depleted T cells, or PBMCs.

V shed 6 bases, J shed 2 bases, and the junction held 8 bases outside the gene matches. From germline, CDR1 is MDHEN and CDR2 SYDVKM. This CDR3 contains 17 residues. Assay used: immunoSEQ multiplex PCR; TCRdb lists only in-frame clones, some missing. The data contain some 150,000 clones, about 84% of them seen just once; the ten biggest clones take up 1.5% to 2%. Enrollees, about 18 to 89 years old, lived in fewer than 25 US areas. Assignment of participants to cohorts was predicated upon participant-reported clinical history. Participants classified as exposed had met a COVID-19 case within 2 weeks before study entry.

The chain is built from TRBV28 and TRBJ2-3, with 13 bases lining up with TRBD2. The sequenced sample consisted of PBMCs or T cells enriched from blood (not recorded which). The sequence came from a woman younger than 35 who had been exposed to COVID-19. The CDR3 is CASRTGTSGILTDTQYF. The CDR3 coding sequence is TGTGCCAGCAGAACCGGGACTAGCGGGATACTCACAGATACGCAGTATTTT.